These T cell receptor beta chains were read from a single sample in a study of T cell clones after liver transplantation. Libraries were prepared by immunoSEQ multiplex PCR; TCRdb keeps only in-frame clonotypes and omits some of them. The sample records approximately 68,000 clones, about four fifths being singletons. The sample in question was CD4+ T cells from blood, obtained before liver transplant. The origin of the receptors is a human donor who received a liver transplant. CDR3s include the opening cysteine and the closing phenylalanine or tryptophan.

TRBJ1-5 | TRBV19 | CASSPRGQGVSQPQHF
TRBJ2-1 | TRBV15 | CATSFYNEQFF
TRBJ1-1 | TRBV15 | CATSNRGGTEAFF
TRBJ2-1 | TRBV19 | CASGRSTSGLLNEQFF
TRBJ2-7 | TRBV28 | CASSLMGSRNEQYF
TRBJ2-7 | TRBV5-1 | CASSLAMGVKSREQYF
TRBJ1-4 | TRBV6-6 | CASSYSGQGNEKLFF
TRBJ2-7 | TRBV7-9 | CASSFNGGSYEQYF
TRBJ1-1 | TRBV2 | CAESIMQNTEAFF
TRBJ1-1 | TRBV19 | CASSIETGAEAFF
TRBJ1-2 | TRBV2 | CASADRSYGYTF
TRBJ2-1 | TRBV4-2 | CASSQALAGGREQFF
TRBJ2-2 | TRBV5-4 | CASSSEISNTGELFF
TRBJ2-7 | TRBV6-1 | CASTPGQGRYEQYF
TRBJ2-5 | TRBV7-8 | CASSPPGDRAGKTQYF
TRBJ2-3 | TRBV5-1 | CASSPGGAGESDTQYF
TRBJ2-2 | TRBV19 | CATRDRGRTGELFF